This T cell receptor beta chain is drawn from a study of immune cell composition in non-small cell lung cancer. Data came from immunoSEQ multiplex PCR; TCRdb stores just in-frame clones and leaves some out. The repertoire has roughly 6,700 clones, 70% of them found once; the top ten carry 4.4%. Broader study findings: Clones >0.5% enriched in tumour were rarer in adenocarcinoma (about 35%) than squamous (roughly 80%). Lung adenocarcinomas had lower top 10 clone scores and clonality than squamous tumours. Overall clonality, unlike maximal tumour-associated clone frequency, did not predict TIL reactivity.

Concerning this clone itself: The antigen is not known.

Template was genomic DNA from frozen, unsorted single-cell suspensions. Per germline, CDR1 SGHTS and CDR2 YDEGEE. Trimming removed 0 bases at V and 6 bases at J, with 12 bases between. This CDR3 comprises 14 residues. This receptor was taken from a human donor with non-small cell lung cancer. This chain links TRBV5-8 with TRBJ2-5; D gene ambiguous. Sequences were obtained from lung tumor tissue. This CDR3 is CASSLGPTVKTQYF. The CDR3 coding sequence is TGTGCCAGCAGCTTGGGGCCCACCGTTAAGACCCAGTACTTC.